The T cell receptor (beta chain) under discussion was sequenced for a study of T cell responses to AZD1222 COVID-19 vaccine. Study-level points and caveats: Donors skewed white British and female; clonal diversity was possibly underestimated.

The assay was immunoSEQ multiplex PCR, and TCRdb's table has in-frame clones only and misses some. In the table there are around 53,000 clones, roughly 85% of which are singletons. Concerning this clone itself: No antigen is known for it.

The CDR3 has 15 residues. Per the germline V gene, CDR1 is SGHRS and CDR2 is YFSETQ. The trim removed 3 bases at V and 0 bases at J, leaving 3 bases unmatched. The source of this sequence is an adult in good health. Material: peripheral blood, obtained on day 0 of MenACWY control vaccination. V usage is TRBV5-1 and J usage is TRBJ1-1; 9 positions agree with TRBD1. The CDR3 DNA sequence: TGCGCCAGCAGCTCCGGGACAGGGATGAACACTGAAGCTTTCTTT. This gives the protein CASSSGTGMNTEAFF.